This TCR beta chain comes out of a study of identical twins. The germline V gene encodes CDR1 SNHLY and CDR2 FYNNEI. CDR3 length: 15 residues. Losses at the gene ends were 7 bases for V and 8 bases for J; bases not matched to a gene: 9. MiXCR, run by TCRdb on the 5' RACE reads, gives a single entry per CDR3 protein. Of some 1,600,000 distinct CDR3 sequences in the sample, under 35% were seen once. A few counts support this clonotype. Sequences were obtained from cord blood. The chain couples TRBV2 to TRBJ2-1; 12 nucleotides agree with TRBD2. This clonotype was obtained from a newborn girl in good health. The CDR3, as DNA: TGTGCCAGCACCGGTAGTCTAGCGGGAGGGGATGAGCAGTTCTTC. Its protein is CASTGSLAGGDEQFF.